These 28 T cell receptor beta chains originate from one sample sequenced in a study of blood T cell repertoires in COVID-19. The assay was immunoSEQ multiplex PCR, and TCRdb's table has in-frame clones only and misses some. The sample has 35,000 to 55,000 clones; about nine tenths are singletons. The sequencing input was peripheral blood. Receptors originate from a man between 70 and 80 years old with active COVID-19.

This chain uses TRBV19 with TRBJ1-5; a weak D match, TRBD1 (6 bases). This CDR3 is built from 16 residues. The ends were cut back, 4 bases at V and 0 bases at J, with 13 bases in the middle. Germline assignment: CDR1 LNHDA and CDR2 SQIVND (reference sequence). CDR3 coding DNA: TGTGCCAGTAGTACCGGACAGTTTCATAGCAATCAGCCCCAGCATTTT. As protein: CASSTGQFHSNQPQHF. Full variable domain (outside the CDR3, taken from reference TRBV19 and TRBJ1-5): DGGITQSPKYLFRKEGQNVTLSCEQNLNHDAMYWYRQDPGQGLRLIYYSQIVNDFQKGDIAEGYSVSREKKESFPLTVTSAQKNPTAFYLCASSTGQFHSNQPQHFGDGTRLSIL.

The chain employs TRBV7-9 and TRBJ2-1; D is possibly TRBD2 (5 bases). V lost 5 bases and J lost 7, with 21 bases in between. Per germline, CDR1 SEHNR and CDR2 FQNEAQ (reference sequence). The CDR3 is 16 amino acids. CDR3 DNA: TGTGCCAGCAGCCCCTCCTCCGGGGATGCGAGAAATGAGCAGTTCTTC. This encodes CASSPSSGDARNEQFF.

V is TRBV18 and J is TRBJ2-2; D unclear. There are 12 residues in the CDR3. V was trimmed by 6 bases and J by 3 bases, leaving 5 bases between them. In germline, CDR1 is KGHSH, CDR2 LQKENI. CDR3: CASSRDTGELFF. The CDR3 region has the DNA TGTGCCAGCTCTCGGGACACCGGGGAGCTGTTTTTT.

The chain combines TRBV10-3 with TRBJ2-5, with D unclear. The CDR3 covers 11 residues. V lost 6 bases and J lost 5, with 7 bases in between. Germline loops: CDR1 ENHRY, CDR2 SYGVKD. CDR3 amino acids: CAIRASETQYF. CDR3 nucleotides: TGTGCCATCAGGGCTTCGGAGACCCAGTACTTC.

This chain joins TRBV18 and TRBJ2-7; 8 positions agree with TRBD1. Trimming removed 5 bases from V and 0 bases from J; junction bases left unmatched: 3. From germline, CDR1 is KGHSH and CDR2 LQKENI. The CDR3 sequence is 14 residues long. The CDR3 sequence is CASSSGTGSYEQYF. The CDR3 nucleotides are TGTGCCAGCTCATCAGGGACAGGCTCCTACGAGCAGTACTTC.

V gene TRBV4-3 combines with J gene TRBJ2-3; a weak D match, TRBD2 (6 bases). The length of the CDR3 is 13 residues. V was clipped by 3 bases and J by 13 bases, with 17 bases between them. Germline V gene data show CDR1 as LGHNA and CDR2 as YSLEER. The CDR3: CASSQDPGTWEYF. For the CDR3, the DNA is TGCGCCAGCAGCCAGGACCCCGGGACTTGGGAGTATTTT.

V gene TRBV18 combines with J gene TRBJ2-7; 7 bases are a match to TRBD1. This CDR3 is 15 amino acids long. V gave up 2 bases and J gave up 0 bases; unmatched junction bases: 4. Germline V lookup: CDR1 KGHSH, CDR2 LQKENI. The chain's CDR3 is CASSPATGPSYEQYF. The CDR3 nucleotides read TGTGCCAGCTCACCAGCGACAGGGCCCTCCTACGAGCAGTACTTC.

V and J are TRBV5-8 and TRBJ2-6; D call uncertain. V lost 2 bases to trimming and J lost 4 bases, with 19 bases between them. CDR1 SGHTS and CDR2 YDEGEE come from the germline V gene. CDR3 size: 18 residues. CDR3 nucleotides: TGTGCCAGCAGCTTATACAGTCTTTTTATAGGAGGGGCCAACGTCCTGACTTTC. This encodes CASSLYSLFIGGANVLTF.

The chain has TRBV10-3 and TRBJ2-7, with no clear D. With 5 bases removed from V and 0 bases from J, the gap between germline ends came to 8 bases. The length of the CDR3 is 13 residues. The V gene's germline CDR1 is ENHRY and CDR2 SYGVKD. Written as DNA, the CDR3 is TGTGCCATCAGTACCACACGCTCCTACGAGCAGTACTTC. Translation: CAISTTRSYEQYF.

This clone has just one count. V is TRBV6-2 or TRBV6-3 and J is TRBJ1-2; D is ambiguous. Germline V gives CDR1 MNHEY, CDR2 SVGEGT. Trimming took 0 bases from V and 6 from J, leaving 11 bases between them. The CDR3 has 14 residues. The CDR3 is CASSYSWQEDGYTF. CDR3 nucleotides: TGTGCCAGCAGTTACTCGTGGCAGGAGGATGGCTACACCTTC.

The V gene is TRBV4-2, the J gene TRBJ2-6; 7 bases are shared with TRBD2. This CDR3 contains 16 residues. Germline lookup yields CDR1 LGHNA and CDR2 YNFKEQ. V dropped 1 base and J dropped 2; count of bases not matched to a gene: 2. The CDR3, as DNA: TGTGCCAGCAGCCAAGCCCGGGGGGCTGGGGCCAACGTCCTGACTTTC. Amino acids: CASSQARGAGANVLTF.

The chain couples TRBV6-5 to TRBJ1-6; weak D call: TRBD1 (6 bases). Germline V lookup: CDR1 MNHEY, CDR2 SVGAGI. V was clipped by 0 bases and J by 7 bases, with 10 bases between them. This CDR3 is built from 15 residues. The CDR3 loop is CASSYSWQGNSPLHF. DNA of the CDR3: TGTGCCAGCAGTTACTCGTGGCAGGGGAATTCACCCCTCCACTTT.

This rearrangement joins TRBV18 to TRBJ1-2, with 8 bases fitting TRBD1. The ends lost 6 bases at V and 7 bases at J; junction bases unmatched: 4. Germline V gene data show CDR1 as KGHSH and CDR2 as LQKENI. CDR3 size: 12 residues. The CDR3 nucleotides read TGTGCCAGCTCTCGCACAGGGGGTGGCTACACCTTC. Its translation is CASSRTGGGYTF.

The J gene is TRBJ1-2, the V gene TRBV27; 8 nucleotides align to TRBD1. J lost 0 bases, V lost 6 bases, and 3 bases had no gene match. CDR1 is MNHEY, CDR2 SMNVEV, per germline (reference sequence). The CDR3 is 14 amino acids. DNA for the CDR3: TGTGCCAGCAGAGGGACAGGAGCTAACTATGGCTACACCTTC. Its protein is CASRGTGANYGYTF.

This clone was counted a few times. The chain carries TRBV5-1 and TRBJ2-2; D is undetermined. V lost 0 bases to trimming and J lost 7 bases, with 7 bases between them. Germline-derived CDR1 and CDR2 are SGHRS and YFSETQ. The CDR3 is made up of 13 amino acids. CDR3 coding DNA: TGCGCCAGCAGCTTGGGACTCCTCGGGGAGCTGTTTTTT. Translating gives CASSLGLLGELFF.

The gene calls are TRBV2 and TRBJ2-5, with D unresolved. Looked up from germline, CDR1 is SNHLY and CDR2 is FYNNEI. The CDR3 is made up of 12 amino acids. The V and J ends lost 5 bases and 1 base respectively, with 5 bases between them. CDR3 region: CASSSFQETQYF. As DNA, the CDR3 is TGTGCCAGCAGTTCCTTCCAAGAGACCCAGTACTTC.

The rearrangement uses TRBV7-2 and TRBJ2-1, with 11 bases identical to TRBD2. Germline CDR1 and CDR2: SGHTA and FQGNSA. The CDR3 totals 14 residues. V was pared by 8 bases and J by 6 bases, with 6 bases of the junction left unmatched. The CDR3 sequence: CASRLGLAANEQFF. The CDR3 DNA is TGTGCCAGCCGCCTGGGACTAGCGGCCAATGAGCAGTTCTTC.

DNA for the CDR3: TGTGCCAGCAGCTCCCTCGCGGGCGTGGGGTTCTTC. It translates to CASSSLAGVGFF. The rearrangement uses TRBV11-2 and TRBJ2-1, with D perhaps TRBD2 (5 bases). This CDR3 comprises 12 residues. Germline V CDR1 and CDR2: SGHAT, FQNNGV. V was pared by 4 bases and J by 15 bases, with 16 bases between.

The chain uses TRBV28 and TRBJ2-7; D perhaps matches TRBD1 (5 bases). V lost 5 bases to trimming and J lost 4 bases, with 9 bases between them. Germline V gene data show CDR1 as MDHEN and CDR2 as SYDVKM. The CDR3 runs 12 residues. The CDR3 here is CASSPQGYEQYF. The CDR3 nucleotides are TGTGCCAGCAGTCCGCAGGGATACGAGCAGTACTTC.

V and J are TRBV9 and TRBJ2-3; 7 bases fit TRBD1. The CDR3 covers 14 residues. Germline CDR1 and CDR2: SGDLS and YYNGEE. The V and J ends lost 2 bases and 6 bases, in that order; junction bases with no gene match: 6. The CDR3 DNA reads as TGTGCCAGCAGCGTGGGACAGTTTGAGGATACGCAGTATTTT. The encoded protein is CASSVGQFEDTQYF.

The chain employs TRBV5-6 and TRBJ2-7, with 7 bases that match TRBD1. The germline V gene encodes CDR1 SGHDT and CDR2 YYEEEE. J lost 3 bases, V lost 3 bases, and 6 bases had no gene match. The CDR3 is made up of 14 amino acids. The CDR3 bases are TGTGCCAGCAGCTCTGTAGGGACAGTCTACGAGCAGTACTTC. Its translation: CASSSVGTVYEQYF.

V gene TRBV6-5 combines with J gene TRBJ1-6; 8 bases map to TRBD1. Per germline, CDR1 MNHEY and CDR2 SVGAGI. The CDR3 length is 15 residues. The J segment lost 9 bases and the V segment lost 5 bases, leaving 9 bases of the junction unmatched. The CDR3 DNA follows: TGTGCCAGCAGTCATGAGGGACAGGTTCTTTCACCCCTCCACTTT. This encodes CASSHEGQVLSPLHF.

On this clone itself: Germline and junction disagree at one end, which may indicate a read error. The chain combines TRBV28 with TRBJ2-2; a possible D gene is TRBD1 (6 bases). CDR1 is MDHEN and CDR2 is SYDVKM in the germline V gene. This CDR3 region has 12 residues. CDR3 protein: CASRSDRWELFF. CDR3 coding DNA: TGTGCCAGCAGATCCGACAGGTGGGAACTGTTTTTT.

This CDR3 reads CASSMRRETGDQPQHF. In DNA form, the CDR3 reads TGTGCCAGTAGTATGAGGAGGGAAACAGGCGATCAGCCCCAGCATTTT. The rearrangement uses TRBV19 and TRBJ1-5; TRBD1 might be the D (5 bases). The CDR3 consists of 16 residues. Germline-derived CDR1 and CDR2 are LNHDA and SQIVND (reference sequence). Trimming pared 3 bases from V and 5 bases from J, leaving 17 bases between.

The chain links TRBV6-6 to TRBJ2-7; D is possibly TRBD2 (5 bases). Per germline, CDR1 MNHNY and CDR2 SVGAGI (reference sequence). CDR3 length equals 12 residues. Trimming took 7 bases from V and 3 from J, leaving 10 bases between them. CDR3 region: CASTEGIYEQYF. CDR3 DNA: TGTGCCAGCACCGAGGGAATCTACGAGCAGTACTTC.

CDR3 DNA: TGCGCCAGCAGCTCGGGTCCTAGTCTGGAGACCCAGTACTTC. Amino acids: CASSSGPSLETQYF. V is TRBV5-1 and J is TRBJ2-5, with D unclear. V was shortened by 3 bases and J by 5 bases, with 14 bases between the two germline ends. In germline, CDR1 is SGHRS, CDR2 YFSETQ. This CDR3 is 14 amino acids long. The full variable domain, in which reference TRBV5-1 and TRBJ2-5 provide the parts outside the CDR3, is KAGVTQTPRYLIKTRGQQVTLSCSPISGHRSVSWYQQTPGQGLQFLFEYFSETQRNKGNFPGRFSGRQFSNSRSEMNVSTLELGDSALYLCASSSGPSLETQYFGPGTRLLVL.

This clone occurred a few times. The chain's CDR3 is CASSPPQGYYGYTF. CDR3 DNA sequence: TGTGCCAGCAGCCCTCCCCAGGGGTACTATGGCTACACCTTC. The chain joins TRBV7-2 to TRBJ1-2, with D possibly matching TRBD1 (6 bases). The ends were cut back, 5 bases at V and 3 bases at J, with 13 bases in the middle. This CDR3 spans 14 amino acids. The V gene's germline CDR1 is SGHTA and CDR2 FQGNSA.

CDR3 loop: CASSPQTGHNEKLFF. CDR3 DNA: TGTGCCAGCTCACCACAGACAGGACATAATGAAAAACTGTTTTTT. V usage is TRBV18 and J usage is TRBJ1-4; D might be TRBD1 (6 bases). Germline V CDR1 and CDR2: KGHSH, LQKENI. V was pared by 1 base and J by 4 bases, with 10 bases between. The CDR3 consists of 15 residues.